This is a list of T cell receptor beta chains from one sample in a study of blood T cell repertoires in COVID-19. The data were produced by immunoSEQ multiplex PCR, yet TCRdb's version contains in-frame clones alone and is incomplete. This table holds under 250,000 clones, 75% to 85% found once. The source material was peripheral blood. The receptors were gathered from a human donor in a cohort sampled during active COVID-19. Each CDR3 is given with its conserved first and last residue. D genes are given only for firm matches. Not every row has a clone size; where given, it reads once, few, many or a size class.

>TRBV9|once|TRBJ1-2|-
CASSVDSDYGYTF
TGTGCCAGCAGCGTAGATAGCGACTATGGCTACACCTTC
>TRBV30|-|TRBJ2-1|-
CACKGPANNEQFF
TGTGCCTGTAAGGGGCCCGCTAACAATGAGCAGTTCTTC
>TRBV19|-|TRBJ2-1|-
CAVTPLGAPYNEQFF
TGTGCCGTTACCCCCCTAGGGGCCCCCTACAATGAGCAGTTCTTC
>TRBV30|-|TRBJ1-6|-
CAWSVGGEGTPLHF
TGTGCCTGGAGTGTTGGGGGGGAAGGGACACCCCTCCACTTT
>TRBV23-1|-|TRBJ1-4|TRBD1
CASSRISDRGKGSGEKLFF
TGCGCCAGCAGTCGGATTTCTGACAGGGGAAAGGGGAGTGGAGAAAAACTGTTTTTT
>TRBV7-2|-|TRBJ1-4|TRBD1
CASSSVGTGGEKLFF
TGTGCCAGCAGTTCGGTAGGGACAGGAGGCGAAAAACTGTTTTTT
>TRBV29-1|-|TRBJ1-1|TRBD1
CSVALQGPGEAFF
TGCAGCGTGGCACTACAGGGGCCGGGGGAAGCTTTCTTT
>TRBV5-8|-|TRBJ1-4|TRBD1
CASSSNRGLNNEKLFF
TGTGCCAGCAGCTCGAACAGGGGGCTGAATAATGAAAAACTGTTTTTT
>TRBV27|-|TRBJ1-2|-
CASSDGGGGYTF
TGTGCCAGCAGCGACGGTGGGGGCGGCTACACCTTC
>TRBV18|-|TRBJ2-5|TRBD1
CASSPTGGIRETQYF
TGTGCCAGCTCACCGACAGGGGGTATACGAGAGACCCAGTACTTC
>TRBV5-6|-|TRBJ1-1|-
CASSSMENEAFF
TGTGCCAGCAGCTCTATGGAGAATGAAGCTTTCTTT
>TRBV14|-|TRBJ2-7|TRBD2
CASSQERLAGLDEQYF
TGTGCCAGCAGCCAAGAGAGACTAGCGGGGCTGGACGAGCAGTACTTC
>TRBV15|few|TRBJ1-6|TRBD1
CATRGTGSSPLHF
TGTGCCACCAGGGGGACAGGGAGTTCACCCCTCCACTTT
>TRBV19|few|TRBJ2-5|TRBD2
CASSPRGGPLQETQYF
TGTGCCAGTAGTCCCCGGGGGGGGCCGCTCCAAGAGACCCAGTACTTC
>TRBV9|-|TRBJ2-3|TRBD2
CASSVLPGGSTDTQYF
TGTGCCAGCAGCGTACTCCCCGGGGGGAGCACAGATACGCAGTATTTT
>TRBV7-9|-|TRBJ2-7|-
CASSSDSFWEQYF
TGTGCCAGCAGCTCGGACAGTTTTTGGGAGCAGTACTTC
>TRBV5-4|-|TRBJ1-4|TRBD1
CASSLETGANEKLFF
TGTGCCAGCAGCTTGGAGACAGGGGCGAATGAAAAACTGTTTTTT
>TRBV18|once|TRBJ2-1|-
CASSPPSGSNNEQFF
TGTGCCAGCTCACCCCCCAGCGGGTCTAACAATGAGCAGTTCTTC
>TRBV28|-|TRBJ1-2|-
CASTRLQGSGYGYTF
TGTGCCAGCACCCGACTACAGGGATCAGGCTATGGCTACACCTTC
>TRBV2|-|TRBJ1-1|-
CASSEGGHLNTEAFF
TGTGCCAGCAGTGAAGGGGGGCATTTGAACACTGAAGCTTTCTTT
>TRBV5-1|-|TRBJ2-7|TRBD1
CASSRTGTGTYEQYF
TGCGCCAGCAGCAGAACCGGGACAGGGACCTACGAGCAGTACTTC
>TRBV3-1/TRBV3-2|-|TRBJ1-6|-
CASSQALAGSGSPLHF
TGTGCCAGCAGCCAAGCGCTAGCGGGGAGCGGGTCACCCCTCCACTTT
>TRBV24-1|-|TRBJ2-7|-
CGLERSSPYEQYF
TGTGGGCTCGAAAGATCGTCGCCCTACGAGCAGTACTTC
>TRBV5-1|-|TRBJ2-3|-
CASSLDSSSTDTQYF
TGCGCCAGCAGCTTGGACAGTTCTAGCACAGATACGCAGTATTTT
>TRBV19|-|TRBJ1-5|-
CASSIGQRGRPQHF
TGTGCCAGTAGCATTGGTCAGCGTGGGAGGCCCCAGCATTTT